This TCR beta chain is drawn from a study of blood T cell repertoires in COVID-19. Study-wide background: Samples came from the United States, Italy and Spain, spanning acute and convalescent COVID-19. Sample material is recorded as cDNA or gDNA derived from T cells, B-cell-depleted T cells, or PBMCs.

Only in-frame clones appear in the TCRdb table, and some are missing; sequencing was by immunoSEQ multiplex PCR. The table records fewer than 200,000 clones, about nine tenths of them present only once. The CDR3 length is 15 residues. Germline V gene data show CDR1 as MNHEY and CDR2 as SMNVEV (reference sequence). V lost 0 bases to trimming and J lost 5 bases, with 10 bases between them. Seattle participants joined during active infection and were tracked over time. The chain links TRBV27 to TRBJ2-2; weak D call: TRBD2 (5 bases). The TCR originated in a man aged 25-45 years with COVID-19, enrolled during active disease. The specimen was peripheral blood. The CDR3 loop is CASSLSGVGTGELFF. Written as DNA, the CDR3 is TGTGCCAGCAGTTTATCGGGAGTTGGGACCGGGGAGCTGTTTTTT.